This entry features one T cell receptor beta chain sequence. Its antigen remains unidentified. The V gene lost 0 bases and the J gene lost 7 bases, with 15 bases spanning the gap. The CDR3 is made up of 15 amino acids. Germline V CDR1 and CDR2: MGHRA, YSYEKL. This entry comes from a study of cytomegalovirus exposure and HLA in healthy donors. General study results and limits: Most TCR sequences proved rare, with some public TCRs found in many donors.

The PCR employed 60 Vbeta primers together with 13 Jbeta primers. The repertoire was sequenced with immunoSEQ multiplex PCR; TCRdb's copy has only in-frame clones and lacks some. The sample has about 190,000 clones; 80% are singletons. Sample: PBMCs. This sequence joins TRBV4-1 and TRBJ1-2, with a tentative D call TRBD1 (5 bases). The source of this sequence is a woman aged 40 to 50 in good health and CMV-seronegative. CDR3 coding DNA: TGCGCCAGCAGCCAAGATTTTGGGGGGAAGGGTGGCTACACCTTC. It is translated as CASSQDFGGKGGYTF.